This T cell receptor (beta chain) appears in the sequencing data of a study of blood T cell repertoires in COVID-19. Study processing details: Researchers report that nucleated cell counts were estimated from reference gene primer amplification. Measured with immunoSEQ multiplex PCR; TCRdb has only the in-frame clones, and not every one. That table furnishes V, J and clone size, whereas the DNA furnished D and trimming. The sample carries 50,000 to 65,000 clones, approximately 85% recorded once. V was clipped by 2 bases and J by 5 bases; unmatched bases: 0. The CDR3 is 13 residues long. Germline V lookup: CDR1 SEHNR, CDR2 FQNEAQ (reference sequence).

This receptor was taken from a man aged 50 or older with active COVID-19. This chain uses TRBV7-9 with TRBJ2-3, with 8 nucleotides matching TRBD2. Material for sequencing was peripheral blood. In DNA, the CDR3 is TGTGCCAGCAGCTTACTAGCGGGAGATACGCAGTATTTT. Its protein product is CASSLLAGDTQYF. The full variable domain, rest sourced from reference TRBV7-9 and TRBJ2-3, is DTGVSQNPRHKITKRGQNVTFRCDPISEHNRLYWYRQTLGQGPEFLTYFQNEAQLEKSRLLSDRFSAERPKGSFSTLEIQRTEQGDSAMYLCASSLLAGDTQYFGPGTRLTVL.